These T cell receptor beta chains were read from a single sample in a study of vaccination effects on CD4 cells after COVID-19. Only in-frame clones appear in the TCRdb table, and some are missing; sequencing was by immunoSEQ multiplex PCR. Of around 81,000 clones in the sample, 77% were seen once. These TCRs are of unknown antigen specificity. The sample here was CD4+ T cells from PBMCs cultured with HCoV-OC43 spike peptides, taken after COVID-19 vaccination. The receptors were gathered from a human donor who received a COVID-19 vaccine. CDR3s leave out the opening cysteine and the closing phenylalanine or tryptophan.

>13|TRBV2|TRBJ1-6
ASSESGSLNSPLH
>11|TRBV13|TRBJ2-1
ASLQEPYNEQF
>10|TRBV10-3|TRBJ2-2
ATRGSAGELF
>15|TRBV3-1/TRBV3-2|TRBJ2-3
ASSQGPQRGYTDTQY
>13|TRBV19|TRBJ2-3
ASSLRARSTDTQY
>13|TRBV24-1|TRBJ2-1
ATSDSGQGAHEQF
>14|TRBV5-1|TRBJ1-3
ASSLAQGPPGNTIY
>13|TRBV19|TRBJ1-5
ASSPWGQVGQPQH
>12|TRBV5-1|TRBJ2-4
ASSPGGARGVQY
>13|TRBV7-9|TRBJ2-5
ASSLGTGGSETQY
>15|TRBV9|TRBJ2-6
ASSVDRGVSGANVLT
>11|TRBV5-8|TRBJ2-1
ATPPNRGDEQF
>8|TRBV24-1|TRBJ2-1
ATSEHKQF
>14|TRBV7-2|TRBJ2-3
ASSLAPAGGAHTQY
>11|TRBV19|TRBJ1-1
ATMRAANTEAF
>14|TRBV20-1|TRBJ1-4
SASEWGRERDEKLF
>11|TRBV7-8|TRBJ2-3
ASSFRTSYTQY
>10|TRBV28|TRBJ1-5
GTGGDQRTQH
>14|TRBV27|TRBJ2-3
ASSSPGTGRTDTQY
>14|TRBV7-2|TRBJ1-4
ASSLVYDRGREKLF
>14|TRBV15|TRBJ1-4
ATSRDGGGVNEKLF
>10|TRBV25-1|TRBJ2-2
ASISSGGLLF
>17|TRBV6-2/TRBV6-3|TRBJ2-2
ASSPGQGPRATNTGELF
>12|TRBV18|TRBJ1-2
ASSRTDRGSGYT
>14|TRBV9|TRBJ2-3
ASSVGGGPSTDTQY
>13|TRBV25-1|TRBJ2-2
ASSEYGRGTGELF
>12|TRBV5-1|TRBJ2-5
ASSLNTGMETQY
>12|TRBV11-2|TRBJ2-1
ASSLGGYINEQF
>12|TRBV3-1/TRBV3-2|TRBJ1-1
ASSQVLGDTEAF
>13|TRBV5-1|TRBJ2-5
ASTLGLALGETQY
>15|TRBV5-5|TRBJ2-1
ASSGAGVLRSYNEQF
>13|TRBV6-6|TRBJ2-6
ASRPTGSGANVLT